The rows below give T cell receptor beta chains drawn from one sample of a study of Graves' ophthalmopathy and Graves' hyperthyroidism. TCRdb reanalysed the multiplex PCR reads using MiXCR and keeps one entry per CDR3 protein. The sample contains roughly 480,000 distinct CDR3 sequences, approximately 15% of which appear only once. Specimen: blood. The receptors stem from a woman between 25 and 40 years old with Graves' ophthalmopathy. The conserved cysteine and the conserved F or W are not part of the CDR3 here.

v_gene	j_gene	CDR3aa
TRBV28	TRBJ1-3	ASRMGQAFSGNTIY
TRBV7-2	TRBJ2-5	ASSLGGQAQETQY
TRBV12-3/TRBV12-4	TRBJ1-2	ASSLDRQGRYGYT
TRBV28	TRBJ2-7	ASSLEYPGAPRQY
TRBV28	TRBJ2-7	ASSLGRLAGGPQFSYEQY
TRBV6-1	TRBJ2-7	ASTRGTGVDEQY
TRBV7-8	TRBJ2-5	ASSLSVTNQETQY
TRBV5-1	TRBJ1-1	ASTLGTGNSEAF
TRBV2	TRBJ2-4	ASILDGILNIQY
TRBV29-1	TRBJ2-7	SVVKGTYEQY
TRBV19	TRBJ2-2	ASTVKGGTGELF
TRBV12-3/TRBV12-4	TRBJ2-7	ASSLVWRQGPSYEQY
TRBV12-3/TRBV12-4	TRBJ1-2	ASSLNRANYGYT
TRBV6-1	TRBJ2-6	ASSVDVGSGANVLT
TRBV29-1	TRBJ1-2	SVDPDRNNYGYT
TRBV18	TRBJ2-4	ASSPLLGQGKNIQY
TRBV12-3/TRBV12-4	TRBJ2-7	ASSLGEDRTYEQY
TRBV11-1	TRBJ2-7	ASSLSAFYEQY
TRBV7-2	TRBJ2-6	ASSRQSGANVLT
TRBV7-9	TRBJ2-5	ASSLGAVLGKTQY
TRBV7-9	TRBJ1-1	ASSLDAGMNTEAF
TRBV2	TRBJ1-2	ASSEGRRLNGYT
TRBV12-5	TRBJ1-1	ASGPTGRNTEAF
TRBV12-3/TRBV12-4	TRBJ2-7	ASTTPGNEQY
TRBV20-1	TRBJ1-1	SARQGARTEAF
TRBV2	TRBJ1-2	ARGGQGTNYGYT
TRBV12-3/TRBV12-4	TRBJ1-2	ASKMGQANYGYT
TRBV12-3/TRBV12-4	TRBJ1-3	ASSQTGPGNTIY
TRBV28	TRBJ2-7	ASSLGGQIYEQY
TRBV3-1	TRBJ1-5	ASSQGTGVQNQPQH
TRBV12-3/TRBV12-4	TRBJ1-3	ASTLETGASGNTIY
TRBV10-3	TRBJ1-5	AITGGGGQPQH
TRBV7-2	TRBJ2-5	ASSPLSETQY
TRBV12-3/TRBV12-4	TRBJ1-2	ASRSLYYGYT
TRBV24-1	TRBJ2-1	ATSDRGQKNNEQF
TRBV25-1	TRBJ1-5	ASSTSRGGQPQH
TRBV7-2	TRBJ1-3	ASRVPGSGNTIY
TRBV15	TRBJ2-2	ATSRSRQGRWAGELF
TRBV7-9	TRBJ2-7	ASPQEGITYEQY
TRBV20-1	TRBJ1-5	SAWLGGRAEEVGGQPQH
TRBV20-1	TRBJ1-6	SASVPDRDVSPLH
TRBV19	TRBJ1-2	ASSADRRYGYT
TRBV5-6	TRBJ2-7	ASSVTEGNEQY
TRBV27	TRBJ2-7	ATKFAGGYYEQY
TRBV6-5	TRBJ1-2	ASSYNDREVDGYT